This T cell receptor (beta chain) came from a study of sequential checkpoint blockade in melanoma. Study context: Patients were randomized 1:1 to nivolumab-then-ipilimumab or ipilimumab-then-nivolumab first-line.

Germline assignment: CDR1 MNHEY and CDR2 SVGAGI. The J segment lost 5 bases and the V segment lost 2 bases, leaving 4 bases of the junction unmatched. CDR3 length: 15 amino acids. Treatment indicated: randomized to nivolumab then ipilimumab (arm A) or the reverse (arm B). No patient had prior DNA-damaging chemotherapy. Some clones are missing from TCRdb's copy, which holds only in-frame ones; the method was immunoSEQ multiplex PCR. The sample lists about 11,000 clones; about 78% were seen once. The sample was CD8+ T cells sorted from blood (inferred from file names), taken from a patient given nivolumab and ipilimumab in sequence. This rearrangement joins TRBV6-5 to TRBJ2-3, with TRBD1 matching over 10 bases. The receptor comes from a human donor with melanoma. The CDR3 DNA follows: TGTGCCAGCAGTTACCGGACAGGGGGAAGAGATACGCAGTATTTT. Residues: CASSYRTGGRDTQYF.